The source of this T cell receptor beta chain is a study of cytomegalovirus exposure and HLA in healthy donors. Likely unrecorded immune exposures existed in these nominally healthy donors. J was trimmed by 5 bases and V by 4 bases; bases with no gene match: 9. The CDR3 consists of 15 residues. Germline loops: CDR1 SGHRS, CDR2 YFSETQ. PCR employed 60 Vbeta and 13 Jbeta primers. The protocol was immunoSEQ multiplex PCR, while the TCRdb copy is restricted to in-frame clones and leaves out a portion. In the table there are about 150,000 clones, about 81% of which are singletons. General study findings and limits: Cytomegalovirus-associated status was assigned to about 180 TCR beta chains. Clonal expansion was found to be greater in HLA-associated TCR beta chains than in equally common others in a later analysis. Later analysis associated a missense DCLRE1C variant with TCR beta V- and J-gene trimming.

This clone was found a few times. Its antigen remains unidentified. The sequencing input was PBMCs. The chain joins TRBV5-1 to TRBJ2-7; TRBD2 aligns across 10 bases. This sequence was found in a man in his thirties or forties in good health and CMV-seronegative. CDR3 residues: CASSVLSGRRHEQYF. The CDR3 region has the DNA TGCGCCAGCAGCGTGCTTAGCGGGAGGCGCCACGAGCAGTACTTC.